A single T cell receptor (beta chain) is shown here with its context. A read error is possible here, since a much larger clone lies one base away. The source of the sample is a study of CDR3 diversity in severe acne. This CDR3 spans 12 amino acids. CDR1 DFQATT and CDR2 SNEGSKA come from the germline V gene (reference sequence). Trimming pared 0 bases from V and 6 bases from J, leaving 8 bases between. TCRdb fed the PCR reads into MiXCR, producing one record per CDR3 protein. The table lists more than 85,000 distinct CDR3 sequences, around 56% of them singletons. Source material: blood. The gene calls are TRBV20-1 and TRBJ1-1; no reliable D call. The receptor comes from a male donor with acne. The CDR3, as DNA: TGCAGTGCTAGAGATCCCCCCCCTGAAGCTTTCTTT. This codes for CSARDPPPEAFF.